This TCR beta chain was captured in a study of naive and memory T cell subsets. From the second PCR step, alpha and beta chains were amplified apart. The CDR3 totals 14 residues. Per germline, CDR1 LNHDA and CDR2 SQIVND (reference sequence). V was pared by 5 bases and J by 7 bases, with 9 bases of the junction left unmatched. Study outcomes and limitations: Activation and differentiation may alter RNA-based TCR counts. In naive cells, over 95% of TCR sequences were seen only once.

Both TRBC1 and TRBC2 were covered by a beta constant-region primer of two equimolar oligonucleotides. TCRdb redid the calling of the UMI-ligation and nested PCR reads with MiXCR, one entry per CDR3 protein. The sample lists approximately 85,000 distinct CDR3 sequences; 6% to 7.5% were seen once. The sample holds many counts of this clonotype. Its antigen remains unidentified. Material: central memory CD4+ T cells from blood. The chain joins TRBV19 to TRBJ2-5, with TRBD1 identical over 8 bases. This TCR was sampled from a human donor in good health. CDR3 in DNA: TGTGCCAGTAGTCCAGAGCACGACAGGGGGACCCAGTACTTC. The encoded protein is CASSPEHDRGTQYF. The complete variable domain, with remaining parts taken from reference TRBV19 and TRBJ2-5, reads DGGITQSPKYLFRKEGQNVTLSCEQNLNHDAMYWYRQDPGQGLRLIYYSQIVNDFQKGDIAEGYSVSREKKESFPLTVTSAQKNPTAFYLCASSPEHDRGTQYFGPGTRLLVL.